Below are 25 T cell receptor beta chains sequenced from a single sample in a study of shared clonotypes between healthy human individuals. TCRdb's table, derived via immunoSEQ multiplex PCR, lists solely in-frame clones and lacks some. The top ten hold 15% to 20% of the sample, which has about 330,000 clones, over 75% seen once. What was sequenced was memory CD8+ T cells sorted from blood. Documented subset: CD45RO+ cells pooled with CCR7-negative TemRA cells. The source is a man aged 18 to 29 in good health.

Only one count was recorded for this clone. The rearrangement uses TRBV5-1 and TRBJ2-1, with D possibly TRBD2 on 5 matching bases. The germline V gene encodes CDR1 SGHRS and CDR2 YFSETQ. V lost 0 bases and J lost 0, with 7 bases in between. The CDR3 is 15 amino acids. In DNA form, the CDR3 reads TGCGCCAGCAGCTTGGAGACTATCTCCTACAATGAGCAGTTCTTC. This encodes CASSLETISYNEQFF. Variable domain in full (rest from reference TRBV5-1 and TRBJ2-1): KAGVTQTPRYLIKTRGQQVTLSCSPISGHRSVSWYQQTPGQGLQFLFEYFSETQRNKGNFPGRFSGRQFSNSRSEMNVSTLELGDSALYLCASSLETISYNEQFFGPGTRLTVL.

The V call is TRBV7-8, the J call TRBJ2-3; weak D call: TRBD2 (6 bases). Deletions cut 4 bases from V and 4 bases from J, with 12 bases between. CDR3 length: 14 residues. The germline gives CDR1 SGHVS, CDR2 FQNEAQ. The CDR3 sequence is CASSSGEFADTQYF. The CDR3 DNA reads as TGTGCCAGCAGCTCGGGGGAATTCGCAGATACGCAGTATTTT.

This rearrangement joins TRBV28 to TRBJ1-5, with 8 bases that match TRBD1. With 6 bases clipped from V and 6 bases from J, the junction kept 7 bases outside the gene matches. The CDR3 length is 14 residues. Per the germline V gene, CDR1 is MDHEN and CDR2 is SYDVKM. The CDR3 DNA is TGTGCCAGCAGCCTCGGACAGGGACTTCAGCCCCAGCATTTT. Its protein is CASSLGQGLQPQHF.

The genes are TRBV7-2 and TRBJ2-7, with 10 bases identical to TRBD1. This CDR3 contains 16 residues. Germline CDR1 reads SGHTA; CDR2 reads FQGNSA. Trimming removed 3 bases from V and 0 bases from J; junction bases left unmatched: 5. The CDR3 is CASSFWTGGPSYEQYF. In nucleotides, the CDR3 is TGTGCCAGCAGCTTCTGGACAGGGGGTCCCTCCTACGAGCAGTACTTC.

This rearrangement joins TRBV28 to TRBJ1-5, with D maybe TRBD1 (5 bases). V dropped 6 bases and J dropped 0 bases, with 12 bases sitting between them. This CDR3 is built from 15 residues. CDR1 and CDR2 (germline): MDHEN, SYDVKM. CDR3 loop: CASRSGTNSNQPQHF. CDR3 DNA: TGTGCCAGCAGGTCAGGGACCAATAGCAATCAGCCCCAGCATTTT.

The rearrangement links TRBV7-6 to TRBJ2-7, with D hard to call. This CDR3 region has 12 residues. The V and J ends lost 4 bases and 1 base respectively, with 5 bases between them. Germline V gene lookup returns CDR1 SGHVS and CDR2 FNYEAQ. The CDR3 reads CASSSRSYEQYF. As DNA, the CDR3 is TGTGCCAGCAGCTCGAGGTCCTACGAGCAGTACTTC.

The chain links TRBV7-9 to TRBJ2-7, with TRBD2 as a possible D gene (6 bases). This CDR3 region has 14 residues. CDR1 SEHNR and CDR2 FQNEAQ come from the germline V gene (reference sequence). The V end was cut by 5 bases, the J end by 5 bases, with 16 bases between. CDR3 DNA: TGTGCCAGCAGCCCCGGGGCCGGGGGTCACGAGCAGTACTTC. It is translated as CASSPGAGGHEQYF.

The chain carries TRBV7-8 and TRBJ1-5, with 7 bases fitting TRBD1. CDR3 length: 15 residues. Germline assignment: CDR1 SGHVS and CDR2 FQNEAQ. The V and J ends lost 6 bases and 0 bases, in that order; junction bases with no gene match: 5. CDR3 amino acids: CASSSGTASNQPQHF. CDR3 in DNA: TGTGCCAGCAGTTCAGGGACAGCTAGCAATCAGCCCCAGCATTTT.

The gene calls are TRBV6-5 and TRBJ2-7; D possibly corresponds to TRBD2 (6 bases). Germline V gene sequence: CDR1 MNHEY, CDR2 SVGAGI. Trimming took 6 bases from V and 0 from J, leaving 12 bases between them. The CDR3 extends over 14 amino acids. The CDR3 is CASSLSGHSYEQYF. CDR3 DNA sequence: TGTGCCAGCAGCTTGAGCGGGCACTCCTACGAGCAGTACTTC.

The V call is TRBV11-2, the J call TRBJ2-5; D may be TRBD2 (6 bases). V dropped 5 bases and J dropped 5 bases, with 21 bases sitting between them. This CDR3 comprises 16 residues. CDR1 SGHAT and CDR2 FQNNGV come from the germline V gene. CDR3 in amino acids: CASSHRSGKWNETQYF. The CDR3 nucleotides are TGTGCCAGCAGCCACCGTAGCGGAAAGTGGAACGAGACCCAGTACTTC.

V gene TRBV21-1 combines with J gene TRBJ2-7; TRBD2, as called in the table, went unchecked against the DNA. TRBV21-1 is tagged as a pseudogene. The CDR3 loop spans 13 amino acids. The CDR3 is CASSKAPGYEQYF. The CDR3, as DNA: TGTGCCAGCAGCAAAGCGCCCGGCTACGAGCAGTACTTC.

This chain connects TRBV19 to TRBJ2-5; D is perhaps TRBD2 (6 bases). Germline V gene lookup returns CDR1 LNHDA and CDR2 SQIVND (reference sequence). The ends were cut back, 0 bases at V and 5 bases at J, with 13 bases in the middle. The CDR3 loop spans 15 amino acids. The CDR3 protein is CASSIDPGLIETQYF. The CDR3 nucleotides read TGTGCCAGTAGTATAGATCCGGGACTCATCGAGACCCAGTACTTC.

This clone was detected once. This sample also contains other DNA sequences that code for the same CDR3. The CDR3 loop is CASSPGGSNQPQHF. As DNA, the CDR3 is TGTGCCAGCAGCCCTGGAGGAAGCAATCAGCCCCAGCATTTT. V usage is TRBV27 and J usage is TRBJ1-5; no clear D. The CDR3 contains 14 residues. CDR1 is MNHEY and CDR2 is SMNVEV in the germline V gene (reference sequence). Trimming removed 6 bases at V and 1 base at J, with 10 bases between.

Written as DNA, the CDR3 is TGTGCCAGCAGTACCACCCGGGACAGGGGTGTCTACGAGCAGTACTTC. Translation gives CASSTTRDRGVYEQYF. This chain connects TRBV7-9 to TRBJ2-7, with 10 bases lining up with TRBD1. With 6 bases clipped from V and 3 bases from J, the junction kept 11 bases outside the gene matches. CDR3 length equals 16 residues. Germline V gene lookup returns CDR1 SEHNR and CDR2 FQNEAQ (reference sequence).

CDR3 in DNA: TGTGCCAGCAGCTCCGGGAGCGGATCGCATTCCTACGAGCAGTACTTC. Protein product: CASSSGSGSHSYEQYF. The chain employs TRBV7-9 and TRBJ2-7; tentative D call: TRBD2 (6 bases). V was cut by 4 bases and J by 1 base, with 17 bases left in between. The CDR3 loop spans 16 amino acids. The germline V gene encodes CDR1 SEHNR and CDR2 FQNEAQ (reference sequence).

V gene TRBV5-4 combines with J gene TRBJ2-1; D might be TRBD1 (6 bases). Trimming shortened V by 4 bases and J by 11 bases, and 13 bases separated the two germline ends. The V gene's germline CDR1 is SGHNT and CDR2 YYREEE (reference sequence). The CDR3 extends over 12 amino acids. DNA for the CDR3: TGTGCCAGCAGCCCCGAGGGGGTGCAGCAGTTCTTC. Its translation: CASSPEGVQQFF.

V is TRBV5-1 and J is TRBJ2-1; TRBD2 matches at 14 bases. Per germline, CDR1 SGHRS and CDR2 YFSETQ. The CDR3 has 15 amino acids. The trim removed 4 bases at V and 9 bases at J, leaving 6 bases unmatched. The CDR3 sequence: CASSRGLAGDPEQFF. In DNA form, the CDR3 reads TGCGCCAGCAGCCGGGGACTAGCGGGAGATCCTGAGCAGTTCTTC.

The chain has TRBV30 and TRBJ2-1, with D unclear. The CDR3 spans 12 residues. V dropped 5 bases and J dropped 9 bases, with 14 bases sitting between them. The V gene's germline CDR1 is GTSNPN and CDR2 SVGIG (reference sequence). CDR3 amino acids: CAWSLAVGEQFF. CDR3 coding DNA: TGTGCCTGGTCCCTCGCCGTCGGTGAGCAGTTCTTC.

This clone appeared a few times. The V and J genes are TRBV7-2 and TRBJ1-6, with D possibly matching TRBD1 (5 bases). The V gene lost 5 bases and the J gene lost 9 bases, with 23 bases spanning the gap. The length of the CDR3 is 17 residues. Germline V lookup: CDR1 SGHTA, CDR2 FQGNSA. CDR3 sequence (DNA): TGTGCCAGCAGCCCCGTGACGGGGCTCGGAATCGGTTCACCCCTCCACTTT. Protein: CASSPVTGLGIGSPLHF. Full variable domain (rest looked up from reference TRBV7-2 and TRBJ1-6): GAGVSQSPSNKVTEKGKDVELRCDPISGHTALYWYRQSLGQGLEFLIYFQGNSAPDKSGLPSDRFSAERTGGSVSTLTIQRTQQEDSAVYLCASSPVTGLGIGSPLHFGNGTRLTVT.

This CDR3 reads CASSQDGPLLGNTIYF. CDR3 nucleotide sequence: TGCGCCAGCAGCCAAGATGGTCCGTTGTTAGGAAACACCATATATTTT. The chain carries TRBV4-1 and TRBJ1-3; D remains ambiguous. Germline loops: CDR1 MGHRA, CDR2 YSYEKL. The CDR3 contains 16 residues. Trimming removed 0 bases from V and 4 bases from J, with 13 bases in between.

V gene TRBV12-5 combines with J gene TRBJ1-5; tentatively, D is TRBD1 (5 bases). The CDR3 is 19 residues long. Germline values: CDR1 LGHNT, CDR2 FRNRAP. V lost 0 bases to trimming and J lost 0 bases, with 18 bases between them. CDR3 loop: CASGLVLGGGKYSNQPQHF. The CDR3 DNA follows: TGTGCTAGTGGTTTGGTACTCGGTGGGGGAAAGTATAGCAATCAGCCCCAGCATTTT.

The chain uses TRBV10-2 and TRBJ2-7, with 9 nucleotides matching TRBD1. This CDR3 has 14 residues. Per germline, CDR1 WSHSY and CDR2 SAAADI. The trim removed 6 bases at V and 2 bases at J, leaving 5 bases unmatched. CDR3 sequence reads: CASRGTGFPYEQYF. Here the CDR3 DNA reads TGCGCCAGCAGGGGGACAGGGTTTCCCTACGAGCAGTACTTC.

This rearrangement joins TRBV12-5 to TRBJ1-1; 8 bases align to TRBD1. V lost 2 bases, J lost 0 bases, and 8 bases stayed unmatched. CDR3 length: 17 amino acids. CDR1 is LGHNT and CDR2 is FRNRAP in the germline V gene. CDR3 in DNA: TGTGCTAGTGGTTTGTCCTCGACAGGGGAAATGAACACTGAAGCTTTCTTT. Translated, it gives CASGLSSTGEMNTEAFF.

The gene calls are TRBV5-6 and TRBJ1-2; TRBD1 is a possible D gene (6 bases). Germline lookup yields CDR1 SGHDT and CDR2 YYEEEE. The CDR3 runs 14 residues. V was cut by 3 bases and J by 4 bases, with 13 bases left in between. The CDR3 DNA sequence: TGTGCCAGCAGCTCGGGACACTCCGTCTATGGCTACACCTTC. It codes for CASSSGHSVYGYTF.

This sequence joins TRBV27 and TRBJ2-1, with TRBD2 identical over 8 bases. CDR3 length equals 14 residues. J was trimmed by 5 bases and V by 3 bases; bases with no gene match: 3. Germline V gives CDR1 MNHEY, CDR2 SMNVEV (reference sequence). CDR3 coding DNA: TGTGCCAGCAGTTTTCTGCGGGGGGACAATGAGCAGTTCTTC. Amino acid sequence: CASSFLRGDNEQFF.